Below, 28 T cell receptor beta chains from the same sample are listed, as sequenced in a study of blood T cell repertoires in COVID-19. Generated by immunoSEQ multiplex PCR, the TCRdb table keeps only in-frame clones and is missing some. Of approximately 250,000 clones listed, 85% were seen once; the top ten hold about 9.3%. Sequencing was done on a sample of PBMCs or T cells enriched from blood (not recorded which). The receptors derive from a woman aged 45-65 years with acute COVID-19.

The chain links TRBV5-1 to TRBJ1-6; TRBD1 agrees at 9 bases. J lost 6 bases, V lost 3 bases, and 13 bases had no gene match. CDR3 length: 18 residues. CDR1 and CDR2 (germline): SGHRS, YFSETQ. CDR3 coding DNA: TGCGCCAGCAGCTCATATCCCGGGACAGGGTTTGTTAATTCACCCCTCCACTTT. Translated, it gives CASSSYPGTGFVNSPLHF. The variable domain in full, with the rest retrieved from reference TRBV5-1 and TRBJ1-6, is KAGVTQTPRYLIKTRGQQVTLSCSPISGHRSVSWYQQTPGQGLQFLFEYFSETQRNKGNFPGRFSGRQFSNSRSEMNVSTLELGDSALYLCASSSYPGTGFVNSPLHFGNGTRLTVT.

The chain combines TRBV19 with TRBJ2-2; weak D call: TRBD2 (5 bases). Germline values: CDR1 LNHDA, CDR2 SQIVND (reference sequence). The CDR3 extends over 15 amino acids. V lost 7 bases to trimming and J lost 9 bases, with 21 bases between them. The CDR3 protein is CASTLRTLGERELFF. The CDR3 nucleotides are TGTGCCAGTACGCTCCGGACCCTTGGGGAGCGGGAGCTGTTTTTT.

The rearrangement uses TRBV19 and TRBJ2-5, with 10 bases that match TRBD1. The CDR3 spans 15 residues. Germline V gene data show CDR1 as LNHDA and CDR2 as SQIVND (reference sequence). After removal of 4 bases from V and 12 bases from J, the junction contained 14 bases not matched to a gene. The CDR3 nucleotides read TGTGCCAGTAGTAAGGAGACCGGGACAGGGGTTTGTAAGTACTTC. It translates to CASSKETGTGVCKYF.

The chain has TRBV9 and TRBJ2-7; the D gene is possibly TRBD2 (6 bases). This CDR3 comprises 15 residues. Germline V gene data show CDR1 as SGDLS and CDR2 as YYNGEE. V lost 0 bases and J 0 bases, leaving 10 bases between the germline ends. The chain's CDR3 is CASSVGGEPSYEQYF. Written as DNA, the CDR3 is TGTGCCAGCAGCGTAGGCGGGGAACCCTCCTACGAGCAGTACTTC.

J is TRBJ1-1 and V is TRBV3-1 (or the pseudogene TRBV3-2); TRBD1 agrees at 8 bases. The CDR3 is made up of 15 amino acids. In germline, CDR1 is LGHDT, CDR2 YNNKEL (reference sequence). V dropped 4 bases and J dropped 2; count of bases not matched to a gene: 6. The CDR3 is CASSLGTGRNTEAFF. The CDR3 coding sequence is TGTGCCAGCAGCCTCGGGACAGGCCGAAACACTGAAGCTTTCTTT.

The chain links TRBV19 to TRBJ1-2, with a tentative D call TRBD1 (6 bases). Per germline, CDR1 LNHDA and CDR2 SQIVND (reference sequence). CDR3 length: 14 residues. The V end was cut by 0 bases, the J end by 2 bases, with 7 bases between. The CDR3 coding sequence is TGTGCCAGTAGTATAGAAACAGGGAACTATGGCTACACCTTC. The encoded protein is CASSIETGNYGYTF.

V is TRBV5-1 and J is TRBJ1-1; 7 bases map to TRBD1. V shed 6 bases and J 4 bases; nucleotides not matched to a gene: 12. The CDR3 length is 15 residues. Per germline, CDR1 SGHRS and CDR2 YFSETQ. The CDR3 loop is CASTEVVSGGTEAFF. The CDR3 coding sequence is TGCGCCAGCACCGAGGTGGTATCAGGGGGCACTGAAGCTTTCTTT.

The gene calls are TRBV11-2 and TRBJ1-4, with a possible D match to TRBD1 (6 bases). The CDR3 totals 14 residues. Germline assignment: CDR1 SGHAT and CDR2 FQNNGV. Between the trimmed V and J ends, which lost 3 bases and 3 bases, there was a span of 8 bases. DNA of the CDR3: TGTGCCAGCAGCTTCAGGGGTTCTAATGAAAAACTGTTTTTT. Translation: CASSFRGSNEKLFF. The entire variable domain, with the rest obtained from reference TRBV11-2 and TRBJ1-4, is as follows: EAGVAQSPRYKIIEKRQSVAFWCNPISGHATLYWYQQILGQGPKLLIQFQNNGVVDDSQLPKDRFSAERLKGVDSTLKIQPAKLEDSAVYLCASSFRGSNEKLFFGSGTQLSVL.

On this clone itself: The same CDR3 can be traced to other DNA sequences in this sample. The J gene is TRBJ2-5, the V gene TRBV19; D is possibly TRBD2 (5 bases). V was shortened by 1 base and J by 5 bases, with 11 bases between the two germline ends. This CDR3 spans 14 amino acids. Per germline, CDR1 LNHDA and CDR2 SQIVND (reference sequence). CDR3: CASSIGGAGETQYF. The CDR3 DNA reads as TGTGCCAGTAGTATAGGGGGAGCAGGCGAGACCCAGTACTTC.

The chain joins TRBV11-2 to TRBJ1-2; tentative D call: TRBD1 (6 bases). CDR3 length: 14 amino acids. The V gene lost 3 bases and the J gene lost 4 bases, with 12 bases spanning the gap. From germline, CDR1 is SGHAT and CDR2 FQNNGV. CDR3 region: CASSFTQGRYGYTF. The CDR3 DNA follows: TGTGCCAGCAGCTTCACACAGGGACGCTATGGCTACACCTTC.

The chain is built from TRBV7-6 and TRBJ1-4, with 7 bases matching TRBD1. The CDR3 is 15 amino acids. V was clipped by 1 base and J by 4 bases; unmatched bases: 3. CDR1 SGHVS and CDR2 FNYEAQ come from the germline V gene. In nucleotides, the CDR3 is TGTGCCAGCAGCTTAGGGACAGGTTATAATGAAAAACTGTTTTTT. Its translation: CASSLGTGYNEKLFF. Full variable domain (rest looked up from reference TRBV7-6 and TRBJ1-4): GAGVSQSPRYKVTKRGQDVALRCDPISGHVSLYWYRQALGQGPEFLTYFNYEAQQDKSGLPNDRFSAERPEGSISTLTIQRTEQRDSAMYRCASSLGTGYNEKLFFGSGTQLSVL.

The chain is built from TRBV19 and TRBJ2-7, with D possibly being TRBD1 (6 bases). This CDR3 region has 15 residues. V dropped 5 bases and J dropped 5 bases, with 19 bases sitting between them. The germline V gene encodes CDR1 LNHDA and CDR2 SQIVND (reference sequence). The CDR3 region is CASSPRRGGWHEQYF. The CDR3 DNA is TGTGCCAGTAGTCCGCGGAGAGGGGGTTGGCACGAGCAGTACTTC.

J is TRBJ1-4 and V is TRBV3-1 (or the pseudogene TRBV3-2); no definite D call. Germline CDR1 LGHDT, CDR2 YNNKEL (reference sequence). The CDR3 spans 13 residues. Trimming took 5 bases from V and 8 from J, leaving 12 bases between them. The CDR3 region is CASSAQIQEKLFF. DNA for the CDR3: TGTGCCAGCAGCGCCCAGATACAGGAAAAACTGTTTTTT.

The chain has TRBV6-1 and TRBJ2-2; D gene ambiguous. From germline, CDR1 is MNHNS and CDR2 SASEGT. This CDR3 region has 15 residues. V gave up 1 base and J gave up 5 bases, with 11 bases separating them. The CDR3 sequence is CASSEGRYRTGELFF. DNA for the CDR3: TGTGCCAGCAGTGAAGGGAGATATCGGACCGGGGAGCTGTTTTTT.

The gene calls are TRBV4-3 and TRBJ2-3, with D possibly being TRBD1 (6 bases). Germline lookup yields CDR1 LGHNA and CDR2 YSLEER. V was cut by 0 bases and J by 5 bases, with 12 bases left in between. This CDR3 comprises 15 residues. The CDR3 nucleotides are TGCGCCAGCAGCCAAGACAGGGGAAGGGGAGATACGCAGTATTTT. Protein product: CASSQDRGRGDTQYF.

In DNA, the CDR3 is TGTGCCAGCAGCCTTTTCGGAGAATCCTACGAGCAGTACTTC. Residues: CASSLFGESYEQYF. The rearrangement uses TRBV14 and TRBJ2-7; the D is unclear. Trimming removed 4 bases at V and 1 base at J, with 11 bases between. Germline-derived CDR1 and CDR2 are SGHDN and FVKESK. The CDR3 runs to 14 residues.

V is TRBV30 and J is TRBJ2-5; 8 bases align to TRBD1. This CDR3 comprises 12 residues. Per the germline V gene, CDR1 is GTSNPN and CDR2 is SVGIG (reference sequence). V dropped 3 bases and J dropped 7; count of bases not matched to a gene: 4. The CDR3 DNA follows: TGTGCCTGGAGGACAGGGGCGGGGACCCAGTACTTC. This codes for CAWRTGAGTQYF.

The V and J genes are TRBV5-4 and TRBJ1-1; the match to TRBD1 covers 11 bases. This CDR3 is built from 14 residues. Germline-derived CDR1 and CDR2 are SGHNT and YYREEE (reference sequence). V lost 0 bases and J lost 6; bases outside the gene matches: 1. Here the CDR3 reads CASSLGGQGAEAFF. For the CDR3, the DNA is TGTGCCAGCAGCTTGGGGGGACAGGGGGCTGAAGCTTTCTTT.

In its sample, this clone was seen once. The V gene is TRBV11-2, the J gene TRBJ1-2; the D gene is possibly TRBD1 (5 bases). V was trimmed by 2 bases and J by 8 bases, leaving 12 bases between them. Germline V gives CDR1 SGHAT, CDR2 FQNNGV. The CDR3 extends over 13 amino acids. This CDR3 reads CASSLSQEGGYTF. The CDR3 DNA is TGTGCCAGCAGCTTATCACAGGAGGGGGGCTACACCTTC.

The chain recombines TRBV6-2 or TRBV6-3 with TRBJ1-2; D gene unclear. From germline, CDR1 is MNHEY and CDR2 SVGEGT. The V gene lost 5 bases and the J gene lost 3 bases, with 13 bases spanning the gap. The CDR3 runs to 14 residues. CDR3 coding DNA: TGTGCCAGCAGTCAGCGGACCCGGGACTATGGCTACACCTTC. As protein: CASSQRTRDYGYTF.

This chain links TRBV19 with TRBJ2-1; TRBD2 aligns across 11 bases. The V and J ends lost 7 bases and 5 bases, in that order; junction bases with no gene match: 7. CDR1 and CDR2 from the germline V gene are LNHDA and SQIVND (reference sequence). The CDR3 spans 15 residues. The CDR3 sequence is CASTAIAGGNNEQFF. CDR3 nucleotide sequence: TGTGCCAGTACCGCAATAGCGGGGGGGAACAATGAGCAGTTCTTC.

The chain couples TRBV30 to TRBJ1-1; D is ambiguous. There are 15 residues in the CDR3. Germline CDR1 is GTSNPN and CDR2 is SVGIG (reference sequence). V was cut by 0 bases and J by 0 bases, with 11 bases left in between. The CDR3 sequence is CAWSVSWQMNTEAFF. Here the CDR3 DNA reads TGTGCCTGGAGTGTATCTTGGCAGATGAACACTGAAGCTTTCTTT.

The sample holds one count of this clone. The V and J genes are TRBV2 and TRBJ2-2, with TRBD2 matching 7 bases. The length of the CDR3 is 14 residues. In germline, CDR1 is SNHLY, CDR2 FYNNEI. With V trimmed by 3 bases and J by 7 bases, 5 bases remained unmatched. The CDR3 nucleotides read TGTGCCAGCAGTGAGTGGGGGGGTAACGGGGAGCTGTTTTTT. It translates to CASSEWGGNGELFF. The whole variable domain, filled in from reference TRBV2 and TRBJ2-2, reads EPEVTQTPSHQVTQMGQEVILRCVPISNHLYFYWYRQILGQKVEFLVSFYNNEISEKSEIFDDQFSVERPDGSNFTLKIRSTKLEDSAMYFCASSEWGGNGELFFGEGSRLTVL.

The V and J genes are TRBV7-9 and TRBJ1-3; 7 bases match TRBD1. Per germline, CDR1 SEHNR and CDR2 FQNEAQ (reference sequence). CDR3 length: 15 amino acids. With V trimmed by 4 bases and J by 0 bases, 3 bases remained unmatched. The CDR3 protein is CASSSRDSSGNTIYF. In DNA, the CDR3 is TGTGCCAGCAGCTCAAGGGACAGCTCTGGAAACACCATATATTTT. Full variable domain (remainder filled in from reference TRBV7-9 and TRBJ1-3): DTGVSQNPRHKITKRGQNVTFRCDPISEHNRLYWYRQTLGQGPEFLTYFQNEAQLEKSRLLSDRFSAERPKGSFSTLEIQRTEQGDSAMYLCASSSRDSSGNTIYFGEGSWLTVV.

The V call is TRBV27, the J call TRBJ1-2; D possibly corresponds to TRBD1 (5 bases). Germline-derived CDR1 and CDR2 are MNHEY and SMNVEV (reference sequence). V lost 2 bases and J 0 bases, leaving 7 bases between the germline ends. The CDR3 length is 14 residues. The CDR3 DNA reads TGTGCCAGCAGTTTAAAGGGGTCTAACTATGGCTACACCTTC. Its protein product is CASSLKGSNYGYTF.

This clone was counted a single time. The chain has TRBV3-1 (or the pseudogene TRBV3-2) and TRBJ1-2; D is unclear. Germline CDR1 and CDR2: LGHDT and YNNKEL (reference sequence). Trimming pared 0 bases from V and 1 base from J, leaving 9 bases between. The CDR3 loop spans 15 amino acids. As DNA, the CDR3 is TGTGCCAGCAGCCAAGATCGTGGCCTTAACTATGGCTACACCTTC. This codes for CASSQDRGLNYGYTF.

The J gene is TRBJ1-1, the V gene TRBV11-2, with 8 bases fitting TRBD1. In germline, CDR1 is SGHAT, CDR2 FQNNGV. The V and J ends lost 3 bases and 3 bases, in that order; junction bases with no gene match: 3. There are 14 residues in the CDR3. CDR3 sequence: CASSLIRGHTEAFF. The CDR3 bases are TGTGCCAGCAGCTTGATCAGGGGGCACACTGAAGCTTTCTTT.

The rearrangement joins TRBV19 to TRBJ2-1, with 8 bases that match TRBD1. Germline V CDR1 and CDR2: LNHDA, SQIVND (reference sequence). With 5 bases clipped from V and 9 bases from J, the junction kept 6 bases outside the gene matches. CDR3 length equals 13 residues. The CDR3 here is CASSPQGAGEQFF. The CDR3 DNA is TGTGCCAGTAGTCCGCAGGGGGCCGGTGAGCAGTTCTTC.